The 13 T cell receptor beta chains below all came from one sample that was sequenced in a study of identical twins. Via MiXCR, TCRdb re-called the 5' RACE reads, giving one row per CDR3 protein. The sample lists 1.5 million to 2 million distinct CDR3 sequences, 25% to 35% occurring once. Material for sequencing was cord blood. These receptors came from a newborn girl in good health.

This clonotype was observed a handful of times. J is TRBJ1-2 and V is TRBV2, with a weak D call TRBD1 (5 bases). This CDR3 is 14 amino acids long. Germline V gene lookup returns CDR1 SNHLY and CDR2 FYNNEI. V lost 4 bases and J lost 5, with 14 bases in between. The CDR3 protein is CASSGPFDRYGYTF. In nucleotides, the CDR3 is TGTGCCAGCAGTGGACCGTTCGACAGATATGGCTACACCTTC.

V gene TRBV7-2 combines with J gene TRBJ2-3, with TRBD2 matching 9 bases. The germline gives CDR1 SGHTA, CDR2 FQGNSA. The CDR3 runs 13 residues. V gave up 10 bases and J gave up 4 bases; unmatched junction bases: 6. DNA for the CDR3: TGTGCCACCCGACTAGCGGCAGCAGATACGCAGTATTTT. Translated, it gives CATRLAAADTQYF.

CDR3 bases: TGTGCCAGCAAGGCGGACATTTCTAACTATGGCTACACCTTC. Residues: CASKADISNYGYTF. The chain is built from TRBV27 and TRBJ1-2; D perhaps matches TRBD1 (5 bases). The CDR3 consists of 14 residues. V was clipped by 7 bases and J by 0 bases, with 12 bases between them. Germline V gene lookup returns CDR1 MNHEY and CDR2 SMNVEV (reference sequence).

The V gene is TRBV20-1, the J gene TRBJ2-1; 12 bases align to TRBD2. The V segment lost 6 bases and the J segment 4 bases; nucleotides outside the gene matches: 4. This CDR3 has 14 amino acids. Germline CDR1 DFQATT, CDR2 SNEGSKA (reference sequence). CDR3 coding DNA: TGCAGTGCGAACCTAGCGGGGGGGTACAATGAGCAGTTCTTC. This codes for CSANLAGGYNEQFF.

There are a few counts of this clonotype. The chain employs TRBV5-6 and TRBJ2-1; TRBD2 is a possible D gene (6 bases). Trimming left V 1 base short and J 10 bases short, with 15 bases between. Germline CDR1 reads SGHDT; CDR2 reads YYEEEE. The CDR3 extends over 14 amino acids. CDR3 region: CASSLPPSSVEQFF. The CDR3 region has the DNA TGTGCCAGCAGCTTGCCCCCCTCTAGCGTAGAGCAGTTCTTC. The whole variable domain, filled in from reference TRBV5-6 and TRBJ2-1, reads DAGVTQSPTHLIKTRGQQVTLRCSPKSGHDTVSWYQQALGQGPQFIFQYYEEEERQRGNFPDRFSGHQFPNYSSELNVNALLLGDSALYLCASSLPPSSVEQFFGPGTRLTVL.

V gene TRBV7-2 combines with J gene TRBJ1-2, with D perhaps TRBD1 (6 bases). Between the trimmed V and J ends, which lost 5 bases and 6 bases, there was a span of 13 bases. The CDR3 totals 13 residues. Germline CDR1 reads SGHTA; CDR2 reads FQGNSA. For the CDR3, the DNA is TGTGCCAGCAGCCTACAGGGTATCCATGGCTACACCTTC. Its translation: CASSLQGIHGYTF.

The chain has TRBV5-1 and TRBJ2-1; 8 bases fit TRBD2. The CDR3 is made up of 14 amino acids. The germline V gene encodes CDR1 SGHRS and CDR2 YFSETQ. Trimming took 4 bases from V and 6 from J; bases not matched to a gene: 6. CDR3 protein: CASSRTSSSNEQFF. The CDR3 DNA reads TGCGCCAGCAGCCGGACTAGCAGTTCCAATGAGCAGTTCTTC.

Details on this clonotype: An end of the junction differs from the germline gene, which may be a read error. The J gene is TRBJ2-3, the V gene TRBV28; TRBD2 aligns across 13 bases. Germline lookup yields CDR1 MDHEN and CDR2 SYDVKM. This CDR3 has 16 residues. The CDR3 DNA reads TGTGTCAGCAGTCCCCGGACTAGCGGGAGCACAGATACGCGGTATTTT. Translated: CVSSPRTSGSTDTRYF.

CDR3 protein: CASSVAGTGASPLHF. The DNA for the CDR3 is TGTGCCAGCAGCGTCGCCGGGACAGGGGCCTCACCCCTCCACTTT. This sequence joins TRBV9 and TRBJ1-6, with 10 bases lining up with TRBD1. This CDR3 has 15 residues. The V and J ends lost 2 bases and 10 bases, in that order; junction bases with no gene match: 6. The germline gives CDR1 SGDLS, CDR2 YYNGEE.

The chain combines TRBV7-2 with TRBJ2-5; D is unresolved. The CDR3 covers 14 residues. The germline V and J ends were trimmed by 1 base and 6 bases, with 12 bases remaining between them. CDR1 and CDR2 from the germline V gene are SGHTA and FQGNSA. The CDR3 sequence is CASSLELMVQTQYF. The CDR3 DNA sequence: TGTGCCAGCAGCTTAGAACTAATGGTCCAGACCCAGTACTTC.

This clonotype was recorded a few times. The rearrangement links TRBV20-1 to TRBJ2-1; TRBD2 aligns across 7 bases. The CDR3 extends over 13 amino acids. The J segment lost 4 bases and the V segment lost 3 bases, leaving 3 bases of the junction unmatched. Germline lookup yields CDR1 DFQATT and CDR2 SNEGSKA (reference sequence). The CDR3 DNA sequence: TGCAGTGCTAGGAACGGGGGGTACAATGAGCAGTTCTTC. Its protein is CSARNGGYNEQFF.

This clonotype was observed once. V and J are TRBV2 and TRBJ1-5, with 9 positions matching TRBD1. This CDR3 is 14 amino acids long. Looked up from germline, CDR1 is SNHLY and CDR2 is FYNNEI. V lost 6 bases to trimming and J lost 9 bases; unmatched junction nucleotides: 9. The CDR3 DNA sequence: TGTGCCAGCAGACACGGACAGGGGAGGGGGCCCCAGCATTTT. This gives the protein CASRHGQGRGPQHF.

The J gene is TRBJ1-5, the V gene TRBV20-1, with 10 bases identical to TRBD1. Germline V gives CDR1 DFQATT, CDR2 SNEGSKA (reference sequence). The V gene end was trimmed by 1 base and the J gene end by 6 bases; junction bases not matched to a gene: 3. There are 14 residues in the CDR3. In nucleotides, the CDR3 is TGCAGTGCTAGAGGACAGGGGGCAGCTCAGCCCCAGCATTTT. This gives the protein CSARGQGAAQPQHF.